The rows below give T cell receptor beta chains drawn from one sample of a study of early T cells in non-severe SARS-CoV-2 infection. From the 5' RACE reads, TCRdb called clonotypes with MiXCR, one entry per CDR3 protein. The sample carries about 80,000 distinct CDR3 sequences, 9% to 13% recorded once. Sequenced material: whole blood. The receptors shown here come from an adult who was a healthcare worker with PCR-confirmed SARS-CoV-2 infection or an uninfected control (not recorded which). The CDR3 runs from the conserved cysteine through the conserved F or W.

v_call cdr3_aa
TRBV6-6 CASSSRGTTDTQYF
TRBV9 CASSTTGNTEAFF
TRBV6-2/TRBV6-3 CASSYERNYEQYF
TRBV9 CASSVGVDQETQYF
TRBV5-1 CASSDGGQETQYF
TRBV6-5 CASSYASLGIYGYTF
TRBV7-9 CASSSGLQSLYQETQYF
TRBV7-9 CASSPGGDSGAQHF
TRBV12-3/TRBV12-4 CASRGGQETQYF
TRBV30 CAWEMGTLRQYF
TRBV5-1 CASSFWGENTDTQYF
TRBV3-1 CASSQAKGGTEAFF
TRBV20-1 CSAREVSTGYNSPLHF
TRBV10-1 CASSVGLAGSSYEQYF
TRBV7-8 CASSSGPLTGGNGYTF
TRBV19 CASSEPWNTGELFF
TRBV9 CASSVDISYEQYF
TRBV3-1 CASSQVVSDDNEKLFF
TRBV25-1 CASSTPLTVGVSGLDSPLHF
TRBV7-2 CASSRTASNYGYTF
TRBV5-1 CASSFLPDPYNEQFF
TRBV27 CASSWDRSTNEKLFF
TRBV11-2 CASRLLTNEQFF
TRBV19 CASGIGFYNEQFF
TRBV2 CASSHDVNYGYTF
TRBV12-3/TRBV12-4 CASRPREGWVEKLFF
TRBV28 CATRPLRGPGANILTF
TRBV6-6 CASSYSQTDGNTIYF
TRBV7-6 CASSLNSVGEQFF
TRBV5-4 CASSLGAGSNTGELFF
TRBV11-2 CASSLEFLDNEQFF
TRBV3-1 CASSRRVRTEAFF
TRBV20-1 CSASRGNEQFF
TRBV3-1 CASSQPGLNTEAFF
TRBV10-2 CASSEGGAGVRSGANVLTF
TRBV20-1 CSVGSGGGTGELFF
TRBV10-3 CANAPGLADHNEQFF
TRBV20-1 CSATHDQETQYF
TRBV11-2 CASSPYREPTLGNTIYF
TRBV4-1 CASNELAGVSVNEQFF
TRBV10-3 CAIRDGRTSTDTQYF
TRBV20-1 CSASQKVQETQYF
TRBV6-1 CASHTSANTGELFF
TRBV16 CASSQYRGPDQPQHF
TRBV5-8 CASSSGLGIHEQFF